These T cell receptor beta chains were read from a single sample in a study of T cell responses to AZD1222 COVID-19 vaccine. Profiling relied on immunoSEQ multiplex PCR, and the TCRdb table lists in-frame clones only, not all of them. The table includes 150,000 or so clones, 80% to 95% detected once. The sample in question was peripheral blood, obtained on day 0 of AZD1222 vaccination. Every receptor here comes from an adult in good health. Both conserved end residues are part of each CDR3. The D gene is left open where the match is weak. Some rows mark clone size as missing; the rest say once, few, many or name a class of expanded clone.

v_gene: TRBV5-4
j_gene: TRBJ1-1
abundance: -
d_gene: -
CDR3aa: CASSPSIMNTEAFF
CDR3nt: TGTGCCAGCAGCCCTAGTATAATGAACACTGAAGCTTTCTTT

v_gene: TRBV7-9
j_gene: TRBJ2-5
abundance: -
d_gene: -
CDR3aa: CASSLASYYQETQYF
CDR3nt: TGTGCCAGCAGCTTAGCTTCTTACTACCAAGAGACCCAGTACTTC

v_gene: TRBV7-3
j_gene: TRBJ2-2
abundance: -
d_gene: TRBD2
CDR3aa: CASSLTPLREGGTGELFF
CDR3nt: TGTGCCAGCAGCTTAACTCCTCTGCGGGAGGGGGGAACCGGGGAGCTGTTTTTT

v_gene: TRBV28
j_gene: TRBJ2-3
abundance: -
d_gene: -
CDR3aa: CASAGADTQYF
CDR3nt: TGTGCCAGCGCGGGCGCAGATACGCAGTATTTT

v_gene: TRBV18
j_gene: TRBJ1-5
abundance: -
d_gene: TRBD1
CDR3aa: CASSPWTGDQPQHF
CDR3nt: TGTGCCAGCTCACCCTGGACAGGGGATCAGCCCCAGCATTTT

v_gene: TRBV3-1/TRBV3-2
j_gene: TRBJ1-2
abundance: -
d_gene: -
CDR3aa: CASSPGTTNYGYTF
CDR3nt: TGTGCCAGCAGCCCCGGGACAACTAACTATGGCTACACCTTC

v_gene: TRBV30
j_gene: TRBJ1-2
abundance: -
d_gene: TRBD1
CDR3aa: CAWSVQQGLGYTF
CDR3nt: TGTGCCTGGAGTGTTCAACAGGGGTTGGGCTACACCTTC

v_gene: TRBV3-1/TRBV3-2
j_gene: TRBJ1-2
abundance: -
d_gene: TRBD1
CDR3aa: CASSPRPRTGISYGYTF
CDR3nt: TGTGCCAGCAGCCCACGCCCCCGGACAGGCATAAGCTATGGCTACACCTTC

v_gene: TRBV27
j_gene: TRBJ1-2
abundance: -
d_gene: -
CDR3aa: CASSLGFPGYGYTF
CDR3nt: TGTGCCAGCAGTCTCGGTTTTCCGGGCTATGGCTACACCTTC

v_gene: TRBV6-5
j_gene: TRBJ2-2
abundance: -
d_gene: -
CDR3aa: CASVTGNTGELFF
CDR3nt: TGTGCCAGCGTGACAGGGAACACCGGGGAGCTGTTTTTT

v_gene: TRBV7-2
j_gene: TRBJ1-3
abundance: -
d_gene: -
CDR3aa: CASSPRGGGNTIYF
CDR3nt: TGTGCCAGCAGCCCCCGGGGAGGTGGAAACACCATATATTTT

v_gene: TRBV5-8
j_gene: TRBJ2-7
abundance: -
d_gene: -
CDR3aa: CASSLWQGSSYEQYF
CDR3nt: TGTGCCAGCAGCTTGTGGCAGGGAAGCTCCTACGAGCAGTACTTC

v_gene: TRBV7-3
j_gene: TRBJ2-6
abundance: -
d_gene: TRBD2
CDR3aa: CASSPTSGGPSGANVLTF
CDR3nt: TGTGCCAGCAGCCCGACTAGCGGGGGGCCTTCTGGGGCCAACGTCCTGACTTTC

v_gene: TRBV9
j_gene: TRBJ1-6
abundance: -
d_gene: -
CDR3aa: CASSVGTGLSPLHF
CDR3nt: TGTGCCAGCAGCGTAGGAACAGGGCTATCACCCCTCCACTTT

v_gene: TRBV4-3
j_gene: TRBJ1-5
abundance: -
d_gene: TRBD1
CDR3aa: CASSQDSNVAGQASAQHF
CDR3nt: TGCGCCAGCAGCCAAGATTCAAATGTGGCGGGACAGGCGTCTGCCCAGCATTTT

v_gene: TRBV7-9
j_gene: TRBJ1-5
abundance: once
d_gene: TRBD1
CDR3aa: CASSPGTGANQPQHF
CDR3nt: TGTGCCAGCAGCCCCGGGACAGGGGCCAATCAGCCCCAGCATTTT

v_gene: TRBV19
j_gene: TRBJ1-5
abundance: once
d_gene: -
CDR3aa: CASKGGGGTQPQHF
CDR3nt: TGTGCCAGTAAGGGAGGGGGGGGAACTCAGCCCCAGCATTTT

v_gene: TRBV7-2
j_gene: TRBJ1-2
abundance: -
d_gene: -
CDR3aa: CASSPARGYGYTF
CDR3nt: TGTGCCAGCAGCCCCGCCCGGGGGTATGGCTACACCTTC

v_gene: TRBV7-9
j_gene: TRBJ1-4
abundance: -
d_gene: -
CDR3aa: CASSLVEATNEKLFF
CDR3nt: TGTGCCAGCAGCTTAGTAGAGGCAACTAATGAAAAACTGTTTTTT

v_gene: TRBV9
j_gene: TRBJ2-7
abundance: -
d_gene: TRBD1
CDR3aa: CASSVEGASSYEQYF
CDR3nt: TGTGCCAGCAGCGTAGAGGGGGCCAGCTCCTACGAGCAGTACTTC

v_gene: TRBV28
j_gene: TRBJ2-1
abundance: -
d_gene: TRBD2
CDR3aa: CASSSGLAAYNEQFF
CDR3nt: TGTGCCAGCAGCTCCGGGCTAGCGGCCTACAATGAGCAGTTCTTC

v_gene: TRBV28
j_gene: TRBJ2-7
abundance: -
d_gene: -
CDR3aa: CASSFHLQRGTAYEQYF
CDR3nt: TGTGCCAGCAGTTTTCACCTACAACGGGGTACCGCCTACGAGCAGTACTTC

v_gene: TRBV7-9
j_gene: TRBJ1-2
abundance: -
d_gene: -
CDR3aa: CASTGGLTDHYGYTF
CDR3nt: TGTGCCAGCACTGGGGGGCTGACAGACCACTATGGCTACACCTTC

v_gene: TRBV30
j_gene: TRBJ1-2
abundance: -
d_gene: -
CDR3aa: CAWSPLGGRGYTF
CDR3nt: TGTGCCTGGAGTCCCCTCGGGGGTCGGGGCTACACCTTC

v_gene: TRBV23-1
j_gene: TRBJ2-1
abundance: -
d_gene: TRBD2
CDR3aa: CASSQCRGGNNEQFF
CDR3nt: TGCGCCAGCAGTCAATGTCGGGGGGGAAACAATGAGCAGTTCTTC

v_gene: TRBV2
j_gene: TRBJ1-5
abundance: -
d_gene: -
CDR3aa: CASSALPSNQPQHF
CDR3nt: TGTGCCAGCAGTGCACTCCCTAGCAATCAGCCCCAGCATTTT

v_gene: TRBV4-3
j_gene: TRBJ1-6
abundance: -
d_gene: -
CDR3aa: CASSQDPGARSPLHF
CDR3nt: TGCGCCAGCAGCCAAGACCCGGGGGCTCGCTCACCCCTCCACTTT

v_gene: TRBV4-3
j_gene: TRBJ1-4
abundance: -
d_gene: TRBD1
CDR3aa: CASSQERSGTGTNEKLFF
CDR3nt: TGCGCCAGCAGCCAAGAGAGGAGTGGGACAGGGACTAATGAAAAACTGTTTTTT

v_gene: TRBV19
j_gene: TRBJ1-3
abundance: once
d_gene: -
CDR3aa: CASSKGGTGNTIYF
CDR3nt: TGTGCCAGTAGTAAGGGCGGGACAGGAAACACCATATATTTT

v_gene: TRBV19
j_gene: TRBJ1-1
abundance: -
d_gene: -
CDR3aa: CASSIEMKAEAFF
CDR3nt: TGTGCCAGTAGTATCGAAATGAAGGCTGAAGCTTTCTTT

v_gene: TRBV7-3
j_gene: TRBJ2-1
abundance: -
d_gene: -
CDR3aa: CASSLSPGRTFF
CDR3nt: TGTGCCAGCAGTCTCAGCCCCGGACGGACGTTCTTC

v_gene: TRBV19
j_gene: TRBJ1-2
abundance: -
d_gene: -
CDR3aa: CASSPPGGGRGYTF
CDR3nt: TGTGCCAGTAGTCCCCCTGGGGGGGGACGTGGCTACACCTTC

v_gene: TRBV6-5
j_gene: TRBJ1-2
abundance: -
d_gene: -
CDR3aa: CASSPGPNYGYTF
CDR3nt: TGTGCCAGCAGTCCGGGACCTAACTATGGCTACACCTTC

v_gene: TRBV10-2
j_gene: TRBJ1-2
abundance: -
d_gene: -
CDR3aa: CASSESALGYTF
CDR3nt: TGCGCCAGCAGTGAGTCGGCTCTTGGCTACACCTTC

v_gene: TRBV19
j_gene: TRBJ2-1
abundance: -
d_gene: TRBD1
CDR3aa: CASGNRDRVNEQFF
CDR3nt: TGTGCCAGTGGAAACCGGGACAGAGTTAATGAGCAGTTCTTC

v_gene: TRBV18
j_gene: TRBJ1-2
abundance: -
d_gene: TRBD1
CDR3aa: CASSPGQGDLYGYTF
CDR3nt: TGTGCCAGCTCACCGGGACAGGGCGATCTTTACGGCTACACCTTC

v_gene: TRBV28
j_gene: TRBJ1-6
abundance: -
d_gene: -
CDR3aa: CASSLRGYKNSPLHF
CDR3nt: TGTGCCAGCAGTTTAAGGGGGTACAAAAATTCACCCCTCCACTTT

v_gene: TRBV5-4
j_gene: TRBJ2-7
abundance: -
d_gene: TRBD1
CDR3aa: CASSLGATGGASYEQYF
CDR3nt: TGTGCCAGCAGCTTGGGGGCGACAGGGGGCGCCTCCTACGAGCAGTACTTC

v_gene: TRBV4-3
j_gene: TRBJ2-3
abundance: -
d_gene: -
CDR3aa: CASSQEGVRSDTQYF
CDR3nt: TGCGCCAGCAGCCAAGAGGGGGTAAGATCAGATACGCAGTATTTT

v_gene: TRBV11-2
j_gene: TRBJ2-6
abundance: -
d_gene: TRBD1
CDR3aa: CASSFRGPGANVLTF
CDR3nt: TGTGCCAGCAGCTTCAGGGGGCCTGGGGCCAACGTCCTGACTTTC

v_gene: TRBV4-1
j_gene: TRBJ2-7
abundance: -
d_gene: TRBD2
CDR3aa: CASSQMAGDRSYEQYF
CDR3nt: TGCGCCAGCAGCCAAATGGCGGGGGACCGCTCCTACGAGCAGTACTTC

v_gene: TRBV30
j_gene: TRBJ2-1
abundance: -
d_gene: TRBD2
CDR3aa: CAWRRLAGGTYNEQFF
CDR3nt: TGTGCCTGGAGAAGACTAGCGGGAGGGACATACAATGAGCAGTTCTTC

v_gene: TRBV12-3/TRBV12-4
j_gene: TRBJ1-2
abundance: once
d_gene: TRBD1
CDR3aa: CATTQGAGYTF
CDR3nt: TGTGCCACAACACAGGGGGCTGGCTACACCTTC

v_gene: TRBV3-1/TRBV3-2
j_gene: TRBJ2-5
abundance: -
d_gene: TRBD2
CDR3aa: CASSQDALAGGETQYF
CDR3nt: TGTGCCAGCAGCCAAGATGCCCTAGCGGGGGGGGAGACCCAGTACTTC

v_gene: TRBV4-2
j_gene: TRBJ1-4
abundance: -
d_gene: -
CDR3aa: CASSQEGGRGEKLFF
CDR3nt: TGTGCCAGCAGCCAAGAAGGAGGGCGTGGGGAAAAACTGTTTTTT

v_gene: TRBV23-1
j_gene: TRBJ1-5
abundance: -
d_gene: -
CDR3aa: CASTEETRRSQPQHF
CDR3nt: TGCGCCAGCACCGAGGAGACACGACGCAGTCAGCCCCAGCATTTT

v_gene: TRBV6-2/TRBV6-3
j_gene: TRBJ1-3
abundance: -
d_gene: -
CDR3aa: CASSRGVTGNTIYF
CDR3nt: TGTGCCAGCAGTAGGGGCGTGACTGGAAACACCATATATTTT

v_gene: TRBV7-8
j_gene: TRBJ2-7
abundance: -
d_gene: TRBD2
CDR3aa: CASSSRRLAGVEQYF
CDR3nt: TGTGCCAGCAGCTCCCGTAGACTAGCGGGGGTCGAGCAGTACTTC

v_gene: TRBV28
j_gene: TRBJ1-5
abundance: -
d_gene: -
CDR3aa: CASSSRGLNSNQPQHF
CDR3nt: TGTGCCAGCAGTTCCAGAGGCCTGAATAGCAATCAGCCCCAGCATTTT

v_gene: TRBV10-1
j_gene: TRBJ2-1
abundance: -
d_gene: -
CDR3aa: CASSDFPYNEQFF
CDR3nt: TGCGCCAGCAGTGATTTCCCGTACAATGAGCAGTTCTTC

v_gene: TRBV3-1/TRBV3-2
j_gene: TRBJ2-7
abundance: -
d_gene: -
CDR3aa: CASSQGPPGRSEQYF
CDR3nt: TGTGCCAGCAGCCAGGGACCCCCCGGGCGATCCGAGCAGTACTTC

v_gene: TRBV25-1
j_gene: TRBJ1-4
abundance: -
d_gene: TRBD1
CDR3aa: CASSDTGTGAGDEKLFF
CDR3nt: TGTGCCAGCAGTGACACCGGGACAGGGGCCGGGGATGAAAAACTGTTTTTT

v_gene: TRBV4-2
j_gene: TRBJ2-7
abundance: -
d_gene: -
CDR3aa: CASSQEGGESYEQYF
CDR3nt: TGTGCCAGCAGCCAAGAGGGCGGGGAGAGTTACGAGCAGTACTTC

v_gene: TRBV14
j_gene: TRBJ1-2
abundance: -
d_gene: -
CDR3aa: CASSQGFGGRSFSGYTF
CDR3nt: TGTGCCAGCAGCCAAGGGTTTGGGGGGCGCTCTTTTAGTGGCTACACCTTC

v_gene: TRBV5-1
j_gene: TRBJ1-1
abundance: -
d_gene: TRBD1
CDR3aa: CASRQGLNTEAFF
CDR3nt: TGCGCCAGCAGACAGGGGTTGAACACTGAAGCTTTCTTT

v_gene: TRBV29-1
j_gene: TRBJ1-1
abundance: -
d_gene: -
CDR3aa: CSEARDSDTEAFF
CDR3nt: TGCAGCGAGGCCCGGGACTCTGACACTGAAGCTTTCTTT

v_gene: TRBV28
j_gene: TRBJ1-5
abundance: -
d_gene: -
CDR3aa: CASSLTGDSNQPQHF
CDR3nt: TGTGCCAGCAGTTTAACCGGAGATAGCAATCAGCCCCAGCATTTT

v_gene: TRBV10-3
j_gene: TRBJ1-1
abundance: -
d_gene: -
CDR3aa: CAISEGASNTEAFF
CDR3nt: TGTGCCATCAGTGAAGGGGCCTCGAACACTGAAGCTTTCTTT

v_gene: TRBV7-9
j_gene: TRBJ2-2
abundance: -
d_gene: -
CDR3aa: CASSSGRNTGELFF
CDR3nt: TGTGCCAGCAGCTCCGGGAGAAACACCGGGGAGCTGTTTTTT